This TCR beta chain came from a study of TIL therapy for anti-PD-1-resistant metastatic lung cancer. On the study more broadly: Most patients had lung adenocarcinoma.

The immunoSEQ assay was v3. Assay: immunoSEQ multiplex PCR; the TCRdb copy retains only in-frame clones and omits some. The sample gives about 57,000 clones, 79% of which show up once; roughly 5% is in the top ten. Described time point: pre-treatment sample, taken before nivolumab and TIL therapy. Germline CDR1 reads SGHAT; CDR2 reads FQNNGV. Trimming cost V 8 bases and J 4 bases, with 11 bases left between them. The CDR3 length is 12 residues. This TCR came from a woman aged 30-85 years with non-small cell lung cancer. The sequenced sample was blood, obtained at baseline. V and J are TRBV11-2 and TRBJ2-5; D ambiguous. In DNA, the CDR3 is TGTGCCAGCTCCCGGTCCGCAGAGACCCAGTACTTC. It is translated as CASSRSAETQYF.